This T cell receptor beta chain was recorded in a study of CD8+ T cells in alopecia areata. Looking at the study overall: Oral tofacitinib (5 to 10 mg twice daily) was administered to treated patients. Study findings and constraints: Sequence data from scalp samples additionally include resident alphabeta T cells of normal skin. Among the top 100, expanded CD8+ clones were significantly decreased by tofacitinib, as was scalp clonality.

This clone was observed a handful of times. Its antigen is undetermined. Stated treatment: oral pan-JAK inhibitor, 5-10 mg twice daily. Sorted out of PBMCs were CD4+ T cells and CD8+ T cells. RNA extraction was followed by reverse transcription into cDNA, which acted as the sequencing template. TCRdb's table, derived via immunoSEQ multiplex PCR, lists solely in-frame clones and lacks some. The table includes 100,000 to 150,000 clones, under 65% detected once. CDR3 length: 13 amino acids. Trimming removed 5 bases at V and 1 base at J, with 7 bases between. Germline V lookup: CDR1 KGHSH, CDR2 LQKENI. The sequencing used CD4+ T cells sorted from blood, collected at week 4, from a patient treated with tofacitinib. The receptor comes from a human donor with alopecia areata. The chain recombines TRBV18 with TRBJ2-3; D assignment may be TRBD1 or TRBD2 (5 bases each). This CDR3 is CASSGDGTDTQYF. CDR3 coding DNA: TGTGCCAGCTCAGGGGACGGCACAGATACGCAGTATTTT.